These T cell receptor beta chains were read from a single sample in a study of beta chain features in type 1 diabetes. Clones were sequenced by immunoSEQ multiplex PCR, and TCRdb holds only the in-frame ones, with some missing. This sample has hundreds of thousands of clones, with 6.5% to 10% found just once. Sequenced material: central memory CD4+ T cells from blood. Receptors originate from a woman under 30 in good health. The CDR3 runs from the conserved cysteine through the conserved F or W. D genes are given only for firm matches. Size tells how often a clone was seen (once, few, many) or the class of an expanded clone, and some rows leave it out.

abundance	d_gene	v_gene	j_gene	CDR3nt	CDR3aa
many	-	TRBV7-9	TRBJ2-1	TGTGCCAGCAGCTTAACCGACAGGAATGGGCAGTTCTTC	CASSLTDRNGQFF
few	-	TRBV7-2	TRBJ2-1	TGTGCCAGCAGCTTAGGACTCCACAATGAGCAGTTCTTC	CASSLGLHNEQFF
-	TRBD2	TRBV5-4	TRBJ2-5	TGTGCCAGCAGCCCAGGCGGGACTAGTCGTAGGGAGACCCAGTACTTC	CASSPGGTSRRETQYF
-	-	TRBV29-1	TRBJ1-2	TGCAGCGTTGGGGGCCCCCAGGGGACCCATGGCTACACCTTC	CSVGGPQGTHGYTF
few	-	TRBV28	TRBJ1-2	TGTGCCAGCAGTTTCATTTCGGACTATGGCTACACCTTC	CASSFISDYGYTF
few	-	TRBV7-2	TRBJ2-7	TGTGCCAGCAGCAGTCTCTGGGGGAGGAAAGGCTCCTACGAGCAGTACTTC	CASSSLWGRKGSYEQYF
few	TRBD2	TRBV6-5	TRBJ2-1	TGTGCCAGCGGGGCCCTAGCGGGGAACTACAATGAGCAGTTCTTC	CASGALAGNYNEQFF
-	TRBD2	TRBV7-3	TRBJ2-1	TGTGCCAGCAGCCCTACGCCGGGACTAGTGAGTAATGAGCAGTTCTTC	CASSPTPGLVSNEQFF
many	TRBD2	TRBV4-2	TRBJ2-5	TGTGCCAGCAGCCAAGCACTAGCGGGAGGCGAAGAGACCCAGTACTTC	CASSQALAGGEETQYF
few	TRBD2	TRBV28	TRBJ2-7	TGTGCCAGCAGTTTGCCCCTAGTAGGCGGGGGCGAGCAGTACTTC	CASSLPLVGGGEQYF
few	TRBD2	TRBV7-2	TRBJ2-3	TGTGCCAGCAGCTTAGTATCGGGAGGGACTACAGATACGCAGTATTTT	CASSLVSGGTTDTQYF
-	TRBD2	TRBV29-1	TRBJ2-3	TGCAGCGCTCCAGCGGGAGGCGGCACAGATACGCAGTATTTT	CSAPAGGGTDTQYF
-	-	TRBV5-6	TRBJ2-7	TGTGCCAGCAGCTTACTTAGCGAGCAGTACTTC	CASSLLSEQYF
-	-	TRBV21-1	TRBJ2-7	TGTGCCAGCAGCCAAGACGAGGCCGCGCAGTACTTC	CASSQDEAAQYF
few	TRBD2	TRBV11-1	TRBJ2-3	TGTGCCAGCAGCTTAGCACTAGCGGGTCGCACAGATACGCAGTATTTT	CASSLALAGRTDTQYF
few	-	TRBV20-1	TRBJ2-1	TGCAGTGCTGGAACTTGGGGTGAGCAGTTCTTC	CSAGTWGEQFF
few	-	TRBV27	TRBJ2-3	TGTGCCAGCAGTTCCCAGGGGCAAGCAGATACGCAGTATTTT	CASSSQGQADTQYF
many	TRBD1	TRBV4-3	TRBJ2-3	TGCGCCAGCAGCCAAGATCTACAGGGGGGTACAGATACGCAGTATTTT	CASSQDLQGGTDTQYF
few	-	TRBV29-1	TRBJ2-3	TGCAGCGCTTTTCCATTACTCAGGGGCAGCACAGATACGCAGTATTTT	CSAFPLLRGSTDTQYF
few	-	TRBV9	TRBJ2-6	TGTGCCAGCAGCGTAGGAGGGAGGACCACGGGAGCCAACGTCCTGACTTTC	CASSVGGRTTGANVLTF
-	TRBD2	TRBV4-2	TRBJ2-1	TGTGCCAGCAGCCAATATAACGCGGTTGGACTAGCGGGGTACAATGAGCAGTTCTTC	CASSQYNAVGLAGYNEQFF
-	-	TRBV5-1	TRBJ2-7	TGCGCCAGCAGCTTGACAGGGCCCTACGAGCAGTACTTC	CASSLTGPYEQYF
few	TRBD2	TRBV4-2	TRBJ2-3	TGTGCCAGCAGCCAAGAAGTAGCGGGAGGAGGCGCAGATACGCAGTATTTT	CASSQEVAGGGADTQYF
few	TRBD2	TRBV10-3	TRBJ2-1	TGTGCCATCAGTGATTTTATGGCGGGAGGGCGAAATGAGCAGTTCTTC	CAISDFMAGGRNEQFF
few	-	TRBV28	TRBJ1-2	TGTGCCAGCAGTTTAAGCGACTATGGCTACACCTTC	CASSLSDYGYTF
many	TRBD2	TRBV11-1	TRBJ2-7	TGTGCCAGCAGCTTGATGGGACTAGCCTACGAGCAGTACTTC	CASSLMGLAYEQYF
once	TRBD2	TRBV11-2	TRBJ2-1	TGTGCCAGCAGCTTAGGAGGATATGGCGGGAGGGCCCTCGGTGAGCAGTTCTTC	CASSLGGYGGRALGEQFF
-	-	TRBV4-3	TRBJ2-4	TGCGCCAGCAGCCAAGAAGGGGCCAGAGGAGCCAAAAACATTCAGTACTTC	CASSQEGARGAKNIQYF
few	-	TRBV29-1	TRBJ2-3	TGCAGCGTTCACGGATTTAGCACAGATACGCAGTATTTT	CSVHGFSTDTQYF
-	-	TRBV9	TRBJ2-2	TGTGCCAGCAGCGCCTCGGACTGGAACACCGGGGAGCTGTTTTTT	CASSASDWNTGELFF
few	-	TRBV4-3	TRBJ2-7	TGCGCCAGCAGCCAAGGTCTTTGGAGCTCCTACGAGCAGTACTTC	CASSQGLWSSYEQYF
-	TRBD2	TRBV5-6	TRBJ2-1	TGTGCCAGCAGCTGGAGGGGACTAGCGGCCGAAAATGAGCAGTTCTTC	CASSWRGLAAENEQFF
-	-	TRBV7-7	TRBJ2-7	TGTGCTAGCACCACTCCCACGCAGATCTACGAGCAGTACTTC	CASTTPTQIYEQYF
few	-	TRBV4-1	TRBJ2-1	TGCGCCAGCAGCCAAGAGAAGAGGGCCGGAGGCAATGAGCAGTTCTTC	CASSQEKRAGGNEQFF
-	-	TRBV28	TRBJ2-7	TGTGCCAGCAGACCCCCATCGAGCGTCCAGGAGCAGTACTTC	CASRPPSSVQEQYF
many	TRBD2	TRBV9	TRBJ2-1	TGTGCCAGCAGCGTAGCTGGTGCGGGAGCCTACAATGAGCAGTTCTTC	CASSVAGAGAYNEQFF
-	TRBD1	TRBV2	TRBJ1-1	TGTGCCACGCGTTCGGGACAGGGGAACACTGAAGCTTTCTTT	CATRSGQGNTEAFF
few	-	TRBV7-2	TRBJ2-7	TGTGCCAGCAGCTTAGCGTCAGGGGTTTCATACGAGCAGTACTTC	CASSLASGVSYEQYF
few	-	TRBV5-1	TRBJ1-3	TGCGCCAGCAGCCCCGGACACTCTGGAAACACCATATATTTT	CASSPGHSGNTIYF
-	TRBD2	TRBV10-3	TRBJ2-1	TGTGCCATCAGAGGCATGTTGGCTAGCGGGGACGAAAAGAATGGGTACAATGAGCAGTTCTTC	CAIRGMLASGDEKNGYNEQFF
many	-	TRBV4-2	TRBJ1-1	TGTGCCAGCAGCGGAGGGCGAGCTTTCTTT	CASSGGRAFF
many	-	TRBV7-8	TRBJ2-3	TGTGCCAGCGGTAAAGTGGATACGCAGTATTTT	CASGKVDTQYF
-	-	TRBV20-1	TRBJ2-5	TGCAGTGCTAGACTAGAGACCCAGTACTTC	CSARLETQYF
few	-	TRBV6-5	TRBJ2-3	TGTGCCAGCAGTCTCTCTCGACAGGTAACAGATACGCAGTATTTT	CASSLSRQVTDTQYF
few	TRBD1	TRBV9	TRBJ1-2	TGTGCCAGCAGCACGGGACAGGGGTTTGGCTACACCTTC	CASSTGQGFGYTF
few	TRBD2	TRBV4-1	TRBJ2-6	TGCGCCAGCAGCCAGACCACTAGCGCATCTGGGGCCAACGTCCTGACTTTC	CASSQTTSASGANVLTF